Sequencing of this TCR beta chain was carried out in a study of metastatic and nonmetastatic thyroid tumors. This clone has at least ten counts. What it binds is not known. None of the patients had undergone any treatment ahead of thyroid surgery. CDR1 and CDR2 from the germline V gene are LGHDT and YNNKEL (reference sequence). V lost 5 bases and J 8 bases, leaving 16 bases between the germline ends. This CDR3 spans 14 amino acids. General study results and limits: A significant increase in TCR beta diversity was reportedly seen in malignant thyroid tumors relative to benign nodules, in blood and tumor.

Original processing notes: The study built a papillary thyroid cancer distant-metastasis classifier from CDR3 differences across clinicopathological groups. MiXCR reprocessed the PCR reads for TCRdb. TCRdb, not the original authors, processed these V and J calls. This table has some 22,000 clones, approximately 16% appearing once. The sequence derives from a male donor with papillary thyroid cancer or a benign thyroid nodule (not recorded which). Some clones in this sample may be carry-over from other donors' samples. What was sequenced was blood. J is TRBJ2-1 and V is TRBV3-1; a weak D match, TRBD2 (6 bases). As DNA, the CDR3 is TGTGCCAGCAGCAAAGCCCCCTCGGGGGATGAGCAGTTCTTC. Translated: CASSKAPSGDEQFF.